This T cell receptor beta chain was sequenced for a study of T cell responses to AZD1222 COVID-19 vaccine. Overall study results and limits: The study found vaccine-associated CD4 TCRs spanning spike, dominant at 160-218 and 743-854. Only a handful of AZD1222 recipients, more than five in all, had baseline seropositivity. Reportedly, nearly half of unique spike TCRs recognized epitopes outside B.1.351/B.1.1.7 mutations.

Sequencing was performed with immunoSEQ multiplex PCR; in TCRdb, only in-frame clones are kept and a portion is missing. The table lists 130,000 to 150,000 clones, 91% of them singletons. Regarding this clone: Its matching antigen is unknown.

CDR3 length: 18 amino acids. The germline CDR1 and CDR2 sequences are SGHKS and YYEKEE (reference sequence). V was clipped by 1 base and J by 4 bases, with 23 bases between them. V and J are TRBV5-5 and TRBJ1-2; D is ambiguous. The sample here was peripheral blood, taken on day 0 of AZD1222 vaccination. This TCR came from an adult in good health. The CDR3 bases are TGTGCCAGCAGCTTGAAGGGTTCCCTTTCGCACCCTTTCTATGGCTACACCTTC. Encoded protein: CASSLKGSLSHPFYGYTF.